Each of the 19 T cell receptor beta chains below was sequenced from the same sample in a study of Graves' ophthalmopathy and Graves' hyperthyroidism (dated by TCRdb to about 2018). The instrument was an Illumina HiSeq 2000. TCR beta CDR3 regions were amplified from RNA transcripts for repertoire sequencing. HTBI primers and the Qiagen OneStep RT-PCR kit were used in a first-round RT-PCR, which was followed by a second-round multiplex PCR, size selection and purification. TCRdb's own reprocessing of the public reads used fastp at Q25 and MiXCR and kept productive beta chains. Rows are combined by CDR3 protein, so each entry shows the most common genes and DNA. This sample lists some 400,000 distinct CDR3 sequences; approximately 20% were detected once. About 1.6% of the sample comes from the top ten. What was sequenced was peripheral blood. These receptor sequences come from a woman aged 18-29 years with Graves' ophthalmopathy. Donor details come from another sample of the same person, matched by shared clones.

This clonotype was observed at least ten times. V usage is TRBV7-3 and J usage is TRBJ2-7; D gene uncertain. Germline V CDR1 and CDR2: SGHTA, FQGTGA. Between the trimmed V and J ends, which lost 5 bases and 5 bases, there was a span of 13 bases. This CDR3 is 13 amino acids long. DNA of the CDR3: TGTGCCAGCAGCATCGGGCCTGGTGACGAGCAGTACTTC. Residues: CASSIGPGDEQYF.

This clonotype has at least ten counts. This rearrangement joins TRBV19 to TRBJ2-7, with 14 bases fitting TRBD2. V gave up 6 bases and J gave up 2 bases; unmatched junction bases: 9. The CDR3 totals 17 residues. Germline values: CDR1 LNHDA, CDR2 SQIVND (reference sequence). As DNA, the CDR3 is TGTGCCAGTAGCCCTTCCGGGACTAGCGGGAGCGCCTACGAGCAGTACTTC. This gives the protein CASSPSGTSGSAYEQYF.

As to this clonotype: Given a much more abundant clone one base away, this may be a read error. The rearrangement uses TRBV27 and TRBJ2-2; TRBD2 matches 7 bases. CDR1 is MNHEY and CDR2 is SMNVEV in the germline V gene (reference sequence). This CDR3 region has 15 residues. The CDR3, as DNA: TGTACCAGCATCCCCTGGGGGGGGAACACCGGGGAGCTGTTTTTT. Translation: CTSIPWGGNTGELFF.

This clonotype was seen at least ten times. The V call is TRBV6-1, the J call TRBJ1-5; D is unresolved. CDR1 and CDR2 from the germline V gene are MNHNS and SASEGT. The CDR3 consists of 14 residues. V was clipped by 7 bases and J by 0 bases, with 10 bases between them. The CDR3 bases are TGTGCCAGCACCCGGTGGGGTAGCAATCAGCCCCAGCATTTT. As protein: CASTRWGSNQPQHF.

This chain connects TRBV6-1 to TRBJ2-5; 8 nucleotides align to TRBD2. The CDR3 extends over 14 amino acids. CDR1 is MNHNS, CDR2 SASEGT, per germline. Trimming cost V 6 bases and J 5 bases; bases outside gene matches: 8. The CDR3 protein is CASRGLGSGETQYF. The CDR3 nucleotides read TGTGCCAGCAGGGGACTAGGTTCCGGTGAGACCCAGTACTTC.

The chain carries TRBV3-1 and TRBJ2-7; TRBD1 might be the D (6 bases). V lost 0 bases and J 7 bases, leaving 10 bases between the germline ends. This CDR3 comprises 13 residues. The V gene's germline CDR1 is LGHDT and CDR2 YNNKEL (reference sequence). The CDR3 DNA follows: TGTGCCAGCAGCCAAGACTCAGGGGCTGAGCAGTACTTC. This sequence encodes CASSQDSGAEQYF.

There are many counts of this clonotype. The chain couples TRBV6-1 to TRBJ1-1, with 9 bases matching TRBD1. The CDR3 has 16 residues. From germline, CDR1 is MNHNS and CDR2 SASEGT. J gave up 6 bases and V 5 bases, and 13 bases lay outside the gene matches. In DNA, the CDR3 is TGTGCCAGCAGTCTCGCCCCGGGACAGGGAACCTCTGAAGCTTTCTTT. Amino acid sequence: CASSLAPGQGTSEAFF.

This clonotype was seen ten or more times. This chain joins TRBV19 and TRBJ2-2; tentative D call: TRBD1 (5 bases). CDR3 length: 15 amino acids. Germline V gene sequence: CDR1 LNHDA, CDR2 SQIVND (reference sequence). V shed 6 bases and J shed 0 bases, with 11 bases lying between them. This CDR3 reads CASSFDRSNTGELFF. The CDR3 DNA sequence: TGTGCCAGTAGCTTCGACAGATCGAACACCGGGGAGCTGTTTTTT.

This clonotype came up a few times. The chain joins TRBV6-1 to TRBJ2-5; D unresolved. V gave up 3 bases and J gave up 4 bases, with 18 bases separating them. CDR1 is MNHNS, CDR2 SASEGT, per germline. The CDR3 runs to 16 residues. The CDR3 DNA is TGTGCCAGCAGTGAGTCGGATGGGGATGGGTCAGAGACCCAGTACTTC. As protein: CASSESDGDGSETQYF.

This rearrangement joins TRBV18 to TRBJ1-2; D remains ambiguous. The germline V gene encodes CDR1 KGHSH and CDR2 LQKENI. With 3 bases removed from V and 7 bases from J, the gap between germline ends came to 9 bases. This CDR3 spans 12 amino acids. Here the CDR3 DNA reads TGTGCCAGCTCACCGGACGCCCTTGGCTACACCTTC. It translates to CASSPDALGYTF.

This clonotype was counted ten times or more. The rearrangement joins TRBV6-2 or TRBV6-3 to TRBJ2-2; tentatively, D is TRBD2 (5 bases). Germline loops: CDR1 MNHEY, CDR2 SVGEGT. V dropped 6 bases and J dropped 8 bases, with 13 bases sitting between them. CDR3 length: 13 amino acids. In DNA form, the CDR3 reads TGTGCCAGCAGCCCTAGCATAATGGGGGAGCTGTTTTTT. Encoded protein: CASSPSIMGELFF.

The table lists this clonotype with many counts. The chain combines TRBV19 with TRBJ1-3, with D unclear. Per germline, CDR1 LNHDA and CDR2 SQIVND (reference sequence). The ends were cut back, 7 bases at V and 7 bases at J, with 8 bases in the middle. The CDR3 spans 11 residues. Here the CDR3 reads CASIVRNTIYF. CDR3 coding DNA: TGTGCCAGTATCGTTCGGAACACCATATATTTT. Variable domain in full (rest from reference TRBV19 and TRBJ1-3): DGGITQSPKYLFRKEGQNVTLSCEQNLNHDAMYWYRQDPGQGLRLIYYSQIVNDFQKGDIAEGYSVSREKKESFPLTVTSAQKNPTAFYLCASIVRNTIYFGEGSWLTVV.

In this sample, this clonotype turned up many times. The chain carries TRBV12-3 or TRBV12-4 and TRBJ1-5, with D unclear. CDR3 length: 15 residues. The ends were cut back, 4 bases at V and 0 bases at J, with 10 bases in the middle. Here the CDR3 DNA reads TGTGCCAGCAGTTCGCGGAGAAGTAGCAATCAGCCCCAGCATTTT. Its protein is CASSSRRSSNQPQHF.

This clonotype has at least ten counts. CDR3 in DNA: TGTGCCAGCAGCCAACGCCTAGCGGGGGGGTTGAACATTCAGTACTTC. Amino acids: CASSQRLAGGLNIQYF. The chain couples TRBV7-8 to TRBJ2-4, with 12 positions matching TRBD2. The CDR3 is 16 residues long. J was trimmed by 7 bases and V by 5 bases; bases with no gene match: 9. CDR1 SGHVS and CDR2 FQNEAQ come from the germline V gene.

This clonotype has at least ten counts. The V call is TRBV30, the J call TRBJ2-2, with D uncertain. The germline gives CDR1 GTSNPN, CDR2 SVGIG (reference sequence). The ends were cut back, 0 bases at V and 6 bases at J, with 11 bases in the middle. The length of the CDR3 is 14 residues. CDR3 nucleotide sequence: TGTGCCTGGAGTGTAACGGGCGTAGCCGGGGAGCTGTTTTTT. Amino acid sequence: CAWSVTGVAGELFF.

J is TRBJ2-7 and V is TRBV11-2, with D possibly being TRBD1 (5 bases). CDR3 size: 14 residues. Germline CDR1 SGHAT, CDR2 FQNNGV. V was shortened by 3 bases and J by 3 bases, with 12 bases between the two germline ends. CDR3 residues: CASSFLGVDYEQYF. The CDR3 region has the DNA TGTGCCAGCAGCTTTCTAGGGGTGGACTACGAGCAGTACTTC.

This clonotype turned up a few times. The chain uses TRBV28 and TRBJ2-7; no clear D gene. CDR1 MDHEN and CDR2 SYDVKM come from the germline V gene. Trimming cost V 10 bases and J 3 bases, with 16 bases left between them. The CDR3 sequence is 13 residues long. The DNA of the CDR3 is TGTGCCACGCAGCTGGGTGGGGACTACGAGCAGTACTTC. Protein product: CATQLGGDYEQYF. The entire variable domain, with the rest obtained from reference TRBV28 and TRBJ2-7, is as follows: DVKVTQSSRYLVKRTGEKVFLECVQDMDHENMFWYRQDPGLGLRLIYFSYDVKMKEKGDIPEGYSVSREKKERFSLILESASTNQTSMYLCATQLGGDYEQYFGPGTRLTVT.

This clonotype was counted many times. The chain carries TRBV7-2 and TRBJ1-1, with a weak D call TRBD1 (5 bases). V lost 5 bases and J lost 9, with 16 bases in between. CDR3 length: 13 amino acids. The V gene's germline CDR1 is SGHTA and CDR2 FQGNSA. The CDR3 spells CASSPRGSVKAFF. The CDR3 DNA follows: TGTGCCAGCAGCCCGCGGGGCTCAGTAAAAGCTTTCTTT.

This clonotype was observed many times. The DNA for the CDR3 is TGTGCCAGCAGTTACTCGGGACAGGGAGTCTATGGCTACACCTTC. It encodes CASSYSGQGVYGYTF. This chain connects TRBV6-5 to TRBJ1-2; 9 nucleotides line up with TRBD1. V was clipped by 0 bases and J by 4 bases; unmatched bases: 3. This CDR3 is built from 15 residues. Germline CDR1 and CDR2: MNHEY and SVGAGI.